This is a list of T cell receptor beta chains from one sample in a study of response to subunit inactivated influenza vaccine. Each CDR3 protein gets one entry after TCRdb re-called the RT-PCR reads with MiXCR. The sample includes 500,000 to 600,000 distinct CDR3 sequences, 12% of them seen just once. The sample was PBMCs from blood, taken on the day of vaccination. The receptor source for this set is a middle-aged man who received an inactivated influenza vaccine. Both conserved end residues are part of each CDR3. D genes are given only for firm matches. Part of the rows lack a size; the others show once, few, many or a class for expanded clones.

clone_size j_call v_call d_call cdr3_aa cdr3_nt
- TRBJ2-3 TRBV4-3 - CASSLSLTGVVADTQYF TGCGCCAGCAGCCTTTCCCTAACGGGAGTGGTGGCAGATACGCAGTATTTT
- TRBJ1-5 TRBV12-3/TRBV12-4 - CASREGGNQPQHF TGTGCCAGCAGAGAGGGGGGGAACCAGCCCCAGCATTTT
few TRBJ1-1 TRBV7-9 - CASSMQGRSTEAFF TGTGCCAGCAGCATGCAGGGACGGAGCACTGAAGCTTTCTTT
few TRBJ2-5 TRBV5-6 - CASSSGPRSQYF TGTGCCAGCAGCTCGGGACCGCGGAGCCAGTACTTC
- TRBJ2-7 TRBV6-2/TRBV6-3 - CASADSYEQYF TGTGCCAGCGCAGACAGTTACGAGCAGTACTTC
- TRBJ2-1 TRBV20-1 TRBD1 CSAPRRDRVISDEQFF TGCAGTGCTCCACGCCGGGACAGGGTCATTAGCGATGAGCAGTTCTTC
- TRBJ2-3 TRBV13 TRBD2 CASSPEIGEREDTDTQYF TGTGCCAGCAGCCCCGAAATCGGGGAGCGGGAGGACACAGATACGCAGTATTTT
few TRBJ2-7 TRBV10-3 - CAIYDRGYEQYF TGTGCCATCTATGACCGGGGCTACGAGCAGTACTTC
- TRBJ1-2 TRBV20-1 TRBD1 CSAREDRGHRGYTF TGCAGTGCTAGAGAGGACAGGGGGCATCGGGGCTACACCTTC
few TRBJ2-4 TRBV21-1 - CASSKVGTVAKNIQYF TGTGCCAGCAGCAAAGTAGGAACAGTAGCCAAAAACATTCAGTACTTC
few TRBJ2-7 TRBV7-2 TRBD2 CASSLDGAGLYEQYF TGTGCCAGCAGCTTAGACGGAGCGGGACTCTACGAGCAGTACTTC
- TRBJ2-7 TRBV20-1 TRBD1 CSAQGQGYEQYF TGCAGTGCCCAGGGACAGGGCTACGAGCAGTACTTC
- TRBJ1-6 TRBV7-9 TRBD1 CASSLETGTEYNSPLHF TGTGCCAGCAGTTTAGAGACCGGGACAGAATATAATTCACCCCTCCACTTT
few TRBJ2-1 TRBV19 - CASSKEDRGEQFF TGTGCCAGTAGTAAAGAGGATAGGGGTGAGCAGTTCTTC
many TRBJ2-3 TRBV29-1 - CSVRTDTQYF TGCAGCGTCCGGACAGATACGCAGTATTTT
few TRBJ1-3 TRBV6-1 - CASSRGPLSGNTIYF TGTGCCAGCAGTCGGGGCCCACTCTCTGGAAACACCATATATTTT
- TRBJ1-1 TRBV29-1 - CSVLQANAEAFF TGCAGCGTCCTACAGGCGAACGCTGAAGCTTTCTTT
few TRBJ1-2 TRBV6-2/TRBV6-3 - CAIRTVYGYTF TGTGCCATTCGGACGGTCTATGGCTACACCTTC
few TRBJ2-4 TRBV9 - CASSVLNPRNIQYF TGTGCCAGCAGCGTATTGAATCCGCGGAACATTCAGTACTTC
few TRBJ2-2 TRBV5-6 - CASSSTSLLNTGELFF TGTGCCAGCAGTTCTACTAGCCTATTGAACACCGGGGAGCTGTTTTTT
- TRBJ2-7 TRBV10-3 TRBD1 CAISRTGGFYEQYF TGTGCCATCAGTAGGACAGGGGGATTCTACGAGCAGTACTTC
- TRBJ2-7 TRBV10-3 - CAISAKTYEQYF TGTGCCATCAGTGCGAAAACCTACGAGCAGTACTTC
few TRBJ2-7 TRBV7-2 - CASSLGQLRGDEQYF TGTGCCAGCAGCTTAGGGCAGCTAAGAGGCGACGAGCAGTACTTC
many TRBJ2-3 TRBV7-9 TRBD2 CASSFTALAGFTDTQYF TGTGCCAGCAGCTTCACAGCACTAGCGGGATTCACAGATACGCAGTATTTT
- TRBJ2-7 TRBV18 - CASSPPPVGYEQYF TGTGCCAGCTCACCACCCCCGGTGGGCTACGAGCAGTACTTC
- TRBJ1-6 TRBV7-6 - CASSLAGSGANSPLHF TGTGCCAGCAGCTTAGCGGGCTCAGGGGCGAATTCACCCCTCCACTTT